This is a list of T cell receptor beta chains from one sample in a study of T cell responses to AZD1222 COVID-19 vaccine. Sequenced by immunoSEQ multiplex PCR; TCRdb stores in-frame clones only, minus some. The top ten clones hold roughly 3.3% of a sample with 140,000 to 150,000 clones, around 92% of them seen once. Sequenced material: peripheral blood, taken 28 days after the second AZD1222 dose. The receptor set was obtained from an adult who received the AZD1222 COVID-19 vaccine. Each CDR3 is given with its conserved first and last residue. Fields, in order: V gene, clone size, J gene, D gene, CDR3 protein, CDR3 DNA. A D gene is named only where the DNA matches it firmly. The size entry is marked missing in some rows and otherwise reads once, few, many or a size class.

v_gene: TRBV19; abundance: -; j_gene: TRBJ1-4; d_gene: -; CDR3aa: CASSPSGPTGNEKLFF; CDR3nt: TGTGCCAGTAGTCCCTCTGGGCCAACGGGCAATGAAAAACTGTTTTTT
v_gene: TRBV7-2; abundance: -; j_gene: TRBJ1-4; d_gene: -; CDR3aa: CASSLAATNEKLFF; CDR3nt: TGTGCCAGCAGCTTGGCGGCAACTAATGAAAAACTGTTTTTT
v_gene: TRBV6-5; abundance: -; j_gene: TRBJ2-7; d_gene: TRBD1; CDR3aa: CASNTGTGFYEQYF; CDR3nt: TGTGCCAGCAACACCGGGACAGGATTCTACGAGCAGTACTTC
v_gene: TRBV6-2/TRBV6-3; abundance: -; j_gene: TRBJ2-4; d_gene: -; CDR3aa: CASSSQGGARNIQYF; CDR3nt: TGTGCCAGCAGTTCACAGGGGGGGGCCCGAAACATTCAGTACTTC
v_gene: TRBV5-4; abundance: -; j_gene: TRBJ1-2; d_gene: TRBD1; CDR3aa: CASSLDRGSGYTF; CDR3nt: TGTGCCAGCAGCCTTGACAGGGGAAGTGGCTACACCTTC
v_gene: TRBV18; abundance: -; j_gene: TRBJ1-2; d_gene: TRBD1; CDR3aa: CASSPQTGEGYGYTF; CDR3nt: TGTGCCAGCTCACCACAGACAGGGGAAGGCTATGGCTACACCTTC
v_gene: TRBV6-6; abundance: -; j_gene: TRBJ1-3; d_gene: -; CDR3aa: CASTLGGGGNTIYF; CDR3nt: TGTGCCAGCACCCTCGGGGGGGGCGGAAACACCATATATTTT
v_gene: TRBV4-3; abundance: -; j_gene: TRBJ1-2; d_gene: TRBD1; CDR3aa: CASSQARDRVVYGYTF; CDR3nt: TGCGCCAGCAGCCAAGCTCGGGACAGGGTCGTCTATGGCTACACCTTC
v_gene: TRBV23-1; abundance: -; j_gene: TRBJ1-4; d_gene: -; CDR3aa: CASSQWGGYEKLFF; CDR3nt: TGCGCCAGCAGTCAATGGGGGGGCTATGAAAAACTGTTTTTT
v_gene: TRBV11-2; abundance: -; j_gene: TRBJ2-5; d_gene: -; CDR3aa: CASSLLATVRSQETQYF; CDR3nt: TGTGCCAGCAGCTTATTAGCGACTGTCCGATCCCAAGAGACCCAGTACTTC
v_gene: TRBV7-2; abundance: -; j_gene: TRBJ1-2; d_gene: TRBD1; CDR3aa: CASSTRTGETGGYTF; CDR3nt: TGTGCCAGCAGCACGCGGACAGGGGAGACGGGTGGCTACACCTTC
v_gene: TRBV4-3; abundance: -; j_gene: TRBJ2-1; d_gene: -; CDR3aa: CASSLNFQQGNEQFF; CDR3nt: TGCGCCAGCAGCCTCAATTTCCAACAGGGAAATGAGCAGTTCTTC
v_gene: TRBV15; abundance: -; j_gene: TRBJ2-6; d_gene: TRBD1; CDR3aa: CATSELMGQPYSGANVLTF; CDR3nt: TGTGCCACCAGCGAGCTTATGGGACAGCCCTACTCTGGGGCCAACGTCCTGACTTTC
v_gene: TRBV18; abundance: -; j_gene: TRBJ2-7; d_gene: TRBD1; CDR3aa: CASSPLGTGASGEQYF; CDR3nt: TGTGCCAGCTCACCACTAGGGACAGGGGCCTCCGGTGAGCAGTACTTC
v_gene: TRBV12-3/TRBV12-4; abundance: -; j_gene: TRBJ2-5; d_gene: -; CDR3aa: CASSLGRQETQYF; CDR3nt: TGTGCCAGCAGTTTAGGACGCCAAGAGACCCAGTACTTC
v_gene: TRBV19; abundance: -; j_gene: TRBJ2-1; d_gene: -; CDR3aa: CASSDVQGPLNEQFF; CDR3nt: TGTGCCAGTAGTGACGTCCAGGGGCCCTTAAATGAGCAGTTCTTC
v_gene: TRBV5-1; abundance: -; j_gene: TRBJ1-1; d_gene: -; CDR3aa: CASSLARGLNTEAFF; CDR3nt: TGCGCCAGCAGCTTGGCGCGGGGGCTGAACACTGAAGCTTTCTTT
v_gene: TRBV29-1; abundance: -; j_gene: TRBJ1-1; d_gene: TRBD1; CDR3aa: CSVGQGAGVAAFF; CDR3nt: TGCAGCGTAGGACAGGGGGCGGGAGTCGCAGCTTTCTTT
v_gene: TRBV4-2; abundance: -; j_gene: TRBJ1-3; d_gene: -; CDR3aa: CASSQRRNPTPENTIYF; CDR3nt: TGTGCCAGCAGCCAAAGGAGGAACCCAACTCCCGAAAACACCATATATTTT
v_gene: TRBV29-1; abundance: -; j_gene: TRBJ2-7; d_gene: -; CDR3aa: CSGREAGEQYF; CDR3nt: TGCAGCGGAAGGGAGGCGGGGGAGCAGTACTTC
v_gene: TRBV9; abundance: -; j_gene: TRBJ1-1; d_gene: -; CDR3aa: CASSVEQLGTEAFF; CDR3nt: TGTGCCAGCAGCGTAGAACAGCTGGGCACTGAAGCTTTCTTT
v_gene: TRBV18; abundance: few; j_gene: TRBJ1-1; d_gene: -; CDR3aa: CASSPQSGDTEAFF; CDR3nt: TGTGCCAGCTCACCCCAGTCAGGGGATACTGAAGCTTTCTTT
v_gene: TRBV15; abundance: -; j_gene: TRBJ1-2; d_gene: -; CDR3aa: CATSIGEGALGYTF; CDR3nt: TGTGCCACCAGCATCGGAGAAGGGGCGCTGGGCTACACCTTC
v_gene: TRBV5-5; abundance: -; j_gene: TRBJ1-2; d_gene: -; CDR3aa: CASSLRSPYGYTF; CDR3nt: TGTGCCAGCAGCTTGCGGAGTCCCTATGGCTACACCTTC
v_gene: TRBV11-2; abundance: once; j_gene: TRBJ1-2; d_gene: TRBD1; CDR3aa: CASSLDRGRGYTF; CDR3nt: TGTGCCAGCAGCTTGGACAGGGGGCGAGGCTACACCTTC
v_gene: TRBV3-1/TRBV3-2; abundance: -; j_gene: TRBJ1-1; d_gene: -; CDR3aa: CASSQGGTAEAFF; CDR3nt: TGTGCCAGCAGCCAAGGCGGGACGGCTGAAGCTTTCTTT
v_gene: TRBV12-3/TRBV12-4; abundance: -; j_gene: TRBJ2-7; d_gene: -; CDR3aa: CASSLGQPYEQYF; CDR3nt: TGTGCCAGCAGTTTGGGTCAGCCCTACGAGCAGTACTTC
v_gene: TRBV7-3; abundance: -; j_gene: TRBJ2-1; d_gene: TRBD2; CDR3aa: CASSWGGTSGSNEQFF; CDR3nt: TGTGCCAGCAGCTGGGGCGGGACTAGCGGATCAAATGAGCAGTTCTTC
v_gene: TRBV7-8; abundance: -; j_gene: TRBJ2-1; d_gene: TRBD1; CDR3aa: CASSTTGVEQFF; CDR3nt: TGTGCCAGCAGCACGACAGGGGTTGAGCAGTTCTTC
v_gene: TRBV6-5; abundance: -; j_gene: TRBJ2-5; d_gene: TRBD2; CDR3aa: CASSLAGVQETQYF; CDR3nt: TGTGCCAGCAGCCTAGCGGGAGTACAAGAGACCCAGTACTTC
v_gene: TRBV5-6; abundance: -; j_gene: TRBJ2-7; d_gene: -; CDR3aa: CASSLGRTISYEQYF; CDR3nt: TGTGCCAGCAGCTTGGGGCGGACAATTTCCTACGAGCAGTACTTC
v_gene: TRBV9; abundance: -; j_gene: TRBJ2-5; d_gene: TRBD2; CDR3aa: CASSVREGQETQYF; CDR3nt: TGTGCCAGCAGCGTAAGGGAGGGACAAGAGACCCAGTACTTC
v_gene: TRBV5-6; abundance: -; j_gene: TRBJ1-2; d_gene: TRBD1; CDR3aa: CASSPGQGRHRYGYTF; CDR3nt: TGTGCCAGCAGCCCCGGACAGGGGAGGCATAGGTATGGCTACACCTTC
v_gene: TRBV11-3; abundance: -; j_gene: TRBJ2-2; d_gene: TRBD1; CDR3aa: CASSLDSTGGTGELFF; CDR3nt: TGTGCCAGCAGCTTAGATAGTACAGGGGGCACCGGGGAGCTGTTTTTT
v_gene: TRBV28; abundance: once; j_gene: TRBJ2-3; d_gene: TRBD1; CDR3aa: CASSRAQGAHDTQYF; CDR3nt: TGTGCCAGCAGCCGCGCACAGGGGGCGCATGATACGCAGTATTTT
v_gene: TRBV19; abundance: -; j_gene: TRBJ2-4; d_gene: TRBD2; CDR3aa: CASRLAGAKNIQYF; CDR3nt: TGTGCCAGTAGGCTAGCGGGAGCCAAAAACATTCAGTACTTC
v_gene: TRBV27; abundance: -; j_gene: TRBJ2-7; d_gene: TRBD1; CDR3aa: CASSLNWETGAFEQYF; CDR3nt: TGTGCCAGCAGTTTAAACTGGGAGACAGGGGCGTTCGAGCAGTACTTC
v_gene: TRBV20-1; abundance: -; j_gene: TRBJ2-6; d_gene: -; CDR3aa: CSARGQDVLTF; CDR3nt: TGCAGTGCTAGAGGGCAGGACGTCCTGACTTTC
v_gene: TRBV10-3; abundance: -; j_gene: TRBJ2-7; d_gene: -; CDR3aa: CAIATGAQYEQYF; CDR3nt: TGTGCCATCGCGACAGGCGCACAGTACGAGCAGTACTTC
v_gene: TRBV30; abundance: -; j_gene: TRBJ1-2; d_gene: TRBD1; CDR3aa: CAWSREGGRYLRGYTF; CDR3nt: TGTGCCTGGAGCAGAGAAGGGGGCAGGTACCTTAGGGGCTACACCTTC
v_gene: TRBV6-2/TRBV6-3; abundance: -; j_gene: TRBJ1-1; d_gene: -; CDR3aa: CASSYMRTEAFF; CDR3nt: TGTGCCAGCAGTTACATGCGAACTGAAGCTTTCTTT
v_gene: TRBV7-2; abundance: -; j_gene: TRBJ1-5; d_gene: -; CDR3aa: CASSFTGFNQPQHF; CDR3nt: TGTGCCAGCAGCTTCACAGGGTTTAATCAGCCCCAGCATTTT